These T cell receptor beta chains were read from a single sample in a study of control samples from healthy donors and cancer patients. Sequenced by immunoSEQ multiplex PCR; TCRdb stores in-frame clones only, minus some. This sample yields over 85,000 clones, of which roughly nine tenths are seen a single time; 8.5% to 10% belongs to the top ten. Sample: PBMCs. These receptors came from a woman in her 50s with colorectal cancer. The CDR3 runs from the conserved cysteine through the conserved F or W. A D gene is named only where the DNA matches it firmly. Size is stated for part of the rows, as once, few or many counts, or as a class when the clone is expanded.

>.|TRBV28|TRBJ1-1|TRBD1
CASSPLTGVLNTEAFF
TGTGCCAGCAGTCCCCTTACAGGGGTTTTGAACACTGAAGCTTTCTTT
>once|TRBV28|TRBJ1-1|.
CASSLVNTEAFF
TGTGCCAGCAGTTTGGTGAACACTGAAGCTTTCTTT
>.|TRBV5-1|TRBJ2-1|TRBD1
CASSVSGTGWGNEQFF
TGCGCCAGCAGCGTCTCCGGGACAGGGTGGGGCAATGAGCAGTTCTTC
>once|TRBV7-2|TRBJ1-2|.
CASSLNPSGGVGYTF
TGTGCCAGCAGCTTAAACCCCTCGGGGGGCGTAGGCTACACCTTC
>.|TRBV18|TRBJ1-1|.
CASSPSGGRETEAFF
TGTGCCAGCTCCCCGTCCGGGGGGCGCGAAACTGAAGCTTTCTTT
>.|TRBV20-1|TRBJ2-1|TRBD2
CSASSLAGILSSYNEQFF
TGCAGTGCTAGTTCCCTAGCGGGGATTTTGAGCTCCTACAATGAGCAGTTCTTC
>.|TRBV2|TRBJ2-3|TRBD1
CATGDRGTTDTQYF
TGTGCCACCGGGGACAGGGGGACCACAGATACGCAGTATTTT
>.|TRBV3-1/TRBV3-2|TRBJ1-6|.
CASSQGRVASPLHF
TGTGCCAGCAGCCAAGGAAGGGTTGCTTCACCCCTCCACTTT
>once|TRBV6-2/TRBV6-3|TRBJ1-6|.
CASSSQTPNSPLHF
TGTGCCAGCAGTTCCCAAACACCGAATTCACCCCTCCACTTT
>.|TRBV5-1|TRBJ2-2|TRBD1
CASSLETGGRTGELFF
TGCGCCAGCAGCTTGGAGACAGGGGGTCGAACCGGGGAGCTGTTTTTT
>.|TRBV19|TRBJ1-4|.
CASSGPGEREKLFF
TGTGCCAGTAGTGGACCTGGTGAAAGGGAAAAACTGTTTTTT
>.|TRBV7-8|TRBJ2-3|.
CASRPSGDTQYF
TGTGCCAGCAGGCCTTCGGGAGATACGCAGTATTTT
>.|TRBV5-1|TRBJ2-3|.
CASSLEGVYTDTQYF
TGCGCCAGCAGCTTGGAGGGAGTATACACAGATACGCAGTATTTT
>.|TRBV15|TRBJ1-2|.
CATSRVAGPNYGYTF
TGTGCCACCAGCAGGGTGGCGGGGCCGAACTATGGCTACACCTTC
>.|TRBV7-3|TRBJ1-2|.
CASSASVGGGGYTF
TGTGCCAGCAGCGCCTCAGTGGGGGGAGGTGGCTACACCTTC
>.|TRBV28|TRBJ1-1|TRBD1
CASSNPGQGDNTEAFF
TGTGCCAGCAGCAACCCTGGACAGGGGGACAACACTGAAGCTTTCTTT
>.|TRBV7-2|TRBJ1-4|TRBD1
CASSLPTRGQINEKLFF
TGTGCCAGCAGCTTACCTACCCGGGGACAGATTAATGAAAAACTGTTTTTT
>.|TRBV7-9|TRBJ1-1|.
CASSLGSAEAFF
TGTGCCAGCAGCTTAGGGTCGGCTGAAGCTTTCTTT
>.|TRBV19|TRBJ1-5|.
CASSIEEGLVPQHF
TGTGCCAGTAGTATAGAGGAGGGGCTTGTGCCCCAGCATTTT
>.|TRBV2|TRBJ2-3|TRBD1
CASTPGQGTDTQYF
TGTGCCAGCACCCCGGGACAGGGAACAGATACGCAGTATTTT
>.|TRBV6-5|TRBJ1-5|.
CASSYGSLSNQPQHF
TGTGCCAGCAGTTACGGGTCCCTTAGCAATCAGCCCCAGCATTTT
>.|TRBV12-3/TRBV12-4|TRBJ1-2|.
CASSFGDYGYTF
TGTGCCAGCAGTTTTGGGGATTATGGCTACACCTTC
>.|TRBV4-3|TRBJ1-2|TRBD1
CASSQEAQGAHYGYTF
TGCGCCAGCAGCCAAGAGGCGCAGGGGGCCCACTATGGCTACACCTTC
>.|TRBV7-7|TRBJ2-5|.
CASSLGHSGETQYF
TGTGCCAGCAGCTTAGGTCACAGCGGGGAGACCCAGTACTTC
>.|TRBV5-6|TRBJ2-6|.
CASSHSSGANVLTF
TGTGCCAGCAGCCACAGCTCTGGGGCCAACGTCCTGACTTTC
>.|TRBV5-8|TRBJ2-5|.
CASSLGTREYEETQYF
TGTGCCAGCAGCTTGGGGACTCGGGAATACGAAGAGACCCAGTACTTC
>.|TRBV28|TRBJ2-1|.
CASSLRGNEQFF
TGTGCCAGCAGTTTAAGAGGTAATGAGCAGTTCTTC
>.|TRBV5-4|TRBJ2-1|TRBD1
CASSIGGQGNNEQFF
TGTGCCAGCAGCATTGGGGGACAGGGTAACAATGAGCAGTTCTTC
>.|TRBV6-5|TRBJ2-1|TRBD1
CASSYSWDSSYNEQFF
TGTGCCAGCAGTTACTCGTGGGACAGCTCCTACAATGAGCAGTTCTTC
>.|TRBV20-1|TRBJ1-4|.
CSASRLANEKLFF
TGCAGTGCTAGTCGGCTTGCTAATGAAAAACTGTTTTTT
>.|TRBV6-6|TRBJ2-2|TRBD2
CASSSLGTTTGELFF
TGTGCCAGCAGTTCCCTCGGGACTACGACCGGGGAGCTGTTTTTT
>.|TRBV4-1|TRBJ1-6|.
CASSQEGSQTALHF
TGCGCCAGCAGCCAAGAAGGGTCCCAAACGGCCCTCCACTTT
>once|TRBV18|TRBJ1-5|TRBD1
CASSPPGQGASQPQHF
TGTGCCAGCTCACCACCGGGACAGGGGGCAAGTCAGCCCCAGCATTTT
>.|TRBV6-5|TRBJ1-4|TRBD1
CASSYSRTGGIGKLFF
TGTGCCAGCAGTTACAGCCGGACAGGGGGTATTGGAAAACTGTTTTTT
>.|TRBV12-5|TRBJ1-1|.
CASGSGTEAFF
TGTGCTAGTGGTTCAGGGACTGAAGCTTTCTTT
>.|TRBV29-1|TRBJ1-2|.
CSVAVVGLPGYTF
TGCAGCGTTGCCGTCGTGGGGCTACCTGGCTACACCTTC
>.|TRBV10-3|TRBJ1-1|.
CAISRGTEAFF
TGTGCCATCAGTAGGGGGACTGAAGCTTTCTTT
>.|TRBV28|TRBJ1-5|.
CASSPQNQPQHF
TGTGCCAGCAGTCCGCAAAATCAGCCCCAGCATTTT
>.|TRBV3-1/TRBV3-2|TRBJ2-1|.
CASRSGSGTYNEQFF
TGTGCCAGCAGATCCGGGAGTGGGACCTACAATGAGCAGTTCTTC
>.|TRBV4-3|TRBJ2-5|TRBD2
CASSQDWASGGAGETQYF
TGCGCCAGCAGCCAAGATTGGGCTAGCGGGGGGGCGGGAGAGACCCAGTACTTC
>.|TRBV5-5|TRBJ2-5|.
CASSLRGVTLQETQYF
TGTGCCAGCAGCTTGAGAGGGGTAACCCTACAAGAGACCCAGTACTTC